These 3 T cell receptor beta chains originate from one sample sequenced in a study of radiation and T cells in renal cell carcinoma. Regarding treatment: treatment-naive control, cytoreductive nephrectomy. Sequenced by immunoSEQ multiplex PCR; TCRdb stores in-frame clones only, minus some. The table shows 7,200 or so clones, with almost 65% occurring only once. The input for sequencing was tumor tissue, taken from a patient whose treatment was nephrectomy without radiotherapy. The receptors come from a woman in her seventies with renal cell carcinoma.

The chain joins TRBV5-1 to TRBJ1-4, with D tentatively TRBD1 (5 bases). The CDR3 totals 16 residues. Germline CDR1 and CDR2: SGHRS and YFSETQ. The V end lost 3 bases, the J end lost 8 bases, and 20 bases lay between the germline ends. The CDR3 DNA is TGCGCCAGCAGCTCAAATCCCGGGACTATGGGGGAAAAACTGTTTTTT. Translation: CASSSNPGTMGEKLFF.

V gene TRBV2 combines with J gene TRBJ1-3; D is ambiguous. The CDR3 extends over 11 amino acids. The V end lost 6 bases, the J end lost 5 bases, and 5 bases lay between the germline ends. CDR1 SNHLY and CDR2 FYNNEI come from the germline V gene. The DNA for the CDR3 is TGTGCCAGCAGGTCAAGAAACACCATATATTTT. Amino acids: CASRSRNTIYF.

This clone came up once. The chain recombines TRBV11-2 with TRBJ2-1, with D tentatively TRBD1 (6 bases). V lost 0 bases, J lost 1 base, and 7 bases lay in between. The CDR3 has 15 residues. Germline V gene lookup returns CDR1 SGHAT and CDR2 FQNNGV. The CDR3 protein is CASSLEQGSYNEQFF. CDR3 DNA: TGTGCCAGCAGCTTAGAACAGGGTTCCTACAATGAGCAGTTCTTC.